The 8 T cell receptor beta chains in this list originate from one sample, sequenced in a study of cytomegalovirus exposure and HLA in healthy donors. The PCR used 60 Vbeta and 13 Jbeta primers. Clones were read by immunoSEQ multiplex PCR, and TCRdb kept only the in-frame ones, dropping some. The repertoire holds roughly 180,000 clones, about 79% seen once, with 1.5% to 2% in the top ten. The source material was PBMCs. Receptors originate from a man younger than 30 in good health and CMV-seronegative.

The chain has TRBV27 and TRBJ2-3; D unclear. The germline CDR1 and CDR2 sequences are MNHEY and SMNVEV (reference sequence). V was cut by 3 bases and J by 6 bases, with 10 bases left in between. The CDR3 consists of 13 residues. The CDR3 protein is CASSFLSGDTQYF. CDR3 DNA: TGTGCCAGCAGTTTTCTATCCGGGGATACGCAGTATTTT.

The V call is TRBV28, the J call TRBJ2-5; the D is unclear. The V end was cut by 3 bases, the J end by 5 bases, with 4 bases between. There are 11 residues in the CDR3. Germline CDR1 reads MDHEN; CDR2 reads SYDVKM. The CDR3 bases are TGTGCCAGCAGTTTTCAGGAGACCCAGTACTTC. It is translated as CASSFQETQYF.

The chain has TRBV2 and TRBJ2-7; unclear D gene. This CDR3 is 12 amino acids long. Germline assignment: CDR1 SNHLY and CDR2 FYNNEI. With 7 bases removed from V and 2 bases from J, the gap between germline ends came to 9 bases. CDR3 in amino acids: CASMADTYEQYF. The CDR3 nucleotides are TGTGCCAGCATGGCAGACACCTACGAGCAGTACTTC.

The chain employs TRBV5-1 and TRBJ1-1; no clear D gene. V dropped 5 bases and J dropped 8 bases, with 16 bases sitting between them. Germline V gives CDR1 SGHRS, CDR2 YFSETQ. This CDR3 has 13 residues. The CDR3 reads CASSAQPLGEAFF. CDR3 coding DNA: TGCGCCAGCAGTGCGCAGCCCCTCGGGGAAGCTTTCTTT.

In DNA form, the CDR3 reads TGTGCCAGCAGTGAACAGGTTTCTGAAGCTTTCTTT. Amino acid sequence: CASSEQVSEAFF. The rearrangement uses TRBV2 and TRBJ1-1; D is unresolved. V was shortened by 2 bases and J by 6 bases, with 7 bases between the two germline ends. This CDR3 spans 12 amino acids. From germline, CDR1 is SNHLY and CDR2 FYNNEI.

Remarks on this clone: Within the sample, other DNA sequences also encode this same CDR3. J is TRBJ2-5 and V is TRBV5-1, with 13 bases identical to TRBD2. J gave up 5 bases and V 3 bases, and 7 bases lay outside the gene matches. The CDR3 covers 16 residues. CDR1 SGHRS and CDR2 YFSETQ come from the germline V gene. CDR3 amino acids: CASSSGLAGVRETQYF. CDR3 DNA: TGCGCCAGCAGCTCTGGACTAGCGGGGGTCCGGGAGACCCAGTACTTC.

This clone was found a few times. The chain joins TRBV29-1 to TRBJ1-2, with 7 positions matching TRBD1. Germline-derived CDR1 and CDR2 are SQVTM and ANQGSEA. The V and J ends lost 1 base and 4 bases, in that order; junction bases with no gene match: 6. The CDR3 is 14 amino acids. The chain's CDR3 is CSVEGDREIYGYTF. CDR3 DNA sequence: TGCAGCGTTGAAGGAGACAGGGAGATCTATGGCTACACCTTC. Drawing the rest from reference TRBV29-1 and TRBJ1-2, the complete variable domain is SAVISQKPSRDICQRGTSLTIQCQVDSQVTMMFWYRQQPGQSLTLIATANQGSEATYESGFVIDKFPISRPNLTFSTLTVSNMSPEDSSIYLCSVEGDREIYGYTFGSGTRLTVV.

The J gene is TRBJ1-1, the V gene TRBV14; 10 bases agree with TRBD1. V shed 4 bases, J shed 5 bases, and the junction held 16 bases outside the gene matches. The CDR3 has 18 residues. Germline CDR1 SGHDN, CDR2 FVKESK. Here the CDR3 DNA reads TGTGCCAGCAGCCCAGGGGGACAGGGGCCACCCCTGGGAACTGAAGCTTTCTTT. Residues: CASSPGGQGPPLGTEAFF.